This T cell receptor beta chain was obtained from a study of CD8 T cells in Susac syndrome. Findings and limits, study-wide: The study acknowledged a relatively small number of individuals in its TCR sequencing and HLA analysis.

The RNA input was about 0.5 to 1 ug, and it was reverse transcribed with random hexamers. Amplification of TCR beta CDR3 by immunoSEQ multiplex PCR spanned 54 Vbeta and 13 Jbeta. TCRdb passed the immunoSEQ multiplex PCR reads through MiXCR, listing each CDR3 protein once. The sample lists about 120,000 distinct CDR3 sequences; 90% to 95% were seen once. Sequencing of TCR beta was undertaken in CD8+ and CD4+ T cells derived from blood. Negative isolation was applied to CD8+ and CD4+ T cells, and FACS enrichment was applied to TEMRA cells. As for this clonotype: Its antigen is not identified.

Trimming pared 8 bases from V and 8 bases from J, leaving 21 bases between. CDR3 size: 14 residues. Per the germline V gene, CDR1 is MNHEY and CDR2 is SVGEGT. This receptor was taken from a human donor with multiple sclerosis. The sample comprised CD4+ T cells from PBMCs. The chain uses TRBV6-2 or TRBV6-3 and TRBJ1-2, with a weak D call TRBD1 (6 bases). The CDR3 loop reads CASWDGRTAGGYTF. CDR3 nucleotide sequence: TGTGCCAGCTGGGACGGGCGGACAGCCGGAGGCTACACCTTC.